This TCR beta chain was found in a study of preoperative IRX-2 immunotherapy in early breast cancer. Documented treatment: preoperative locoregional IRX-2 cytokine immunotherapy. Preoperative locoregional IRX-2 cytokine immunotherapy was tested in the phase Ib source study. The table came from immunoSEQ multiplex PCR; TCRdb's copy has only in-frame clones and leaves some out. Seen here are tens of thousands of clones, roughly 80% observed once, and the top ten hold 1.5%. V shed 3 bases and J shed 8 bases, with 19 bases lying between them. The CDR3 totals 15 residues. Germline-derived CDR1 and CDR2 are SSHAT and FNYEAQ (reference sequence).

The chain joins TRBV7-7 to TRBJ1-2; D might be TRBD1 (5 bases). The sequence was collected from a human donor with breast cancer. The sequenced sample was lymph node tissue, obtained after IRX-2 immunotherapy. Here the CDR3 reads CASSLELSRETGYTF. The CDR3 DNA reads TGTGCCAGCAGCTTGGAATTGAGCAGGGAGACGGGCTACACCTTC.